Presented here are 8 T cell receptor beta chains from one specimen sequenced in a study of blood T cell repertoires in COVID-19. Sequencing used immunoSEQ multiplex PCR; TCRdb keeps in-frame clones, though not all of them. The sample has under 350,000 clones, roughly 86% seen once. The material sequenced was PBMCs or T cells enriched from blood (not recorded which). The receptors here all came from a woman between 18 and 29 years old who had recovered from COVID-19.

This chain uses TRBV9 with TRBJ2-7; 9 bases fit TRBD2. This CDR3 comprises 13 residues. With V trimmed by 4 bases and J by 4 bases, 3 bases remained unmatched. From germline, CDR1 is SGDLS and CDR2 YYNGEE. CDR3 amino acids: CASSRGGAYEQYF. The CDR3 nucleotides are TGTGCCAGCAGCCGCGGGGGGGCTTACGAGCAGTACTTC.

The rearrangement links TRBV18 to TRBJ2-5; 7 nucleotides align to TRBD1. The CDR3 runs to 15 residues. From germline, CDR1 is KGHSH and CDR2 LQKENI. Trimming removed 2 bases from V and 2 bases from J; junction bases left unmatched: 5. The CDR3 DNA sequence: TGTGCCAGCTCACCAACCCCAGGGGGACAAGAGACCCAGTACTTC. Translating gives CASSPTPGGQETQYF.

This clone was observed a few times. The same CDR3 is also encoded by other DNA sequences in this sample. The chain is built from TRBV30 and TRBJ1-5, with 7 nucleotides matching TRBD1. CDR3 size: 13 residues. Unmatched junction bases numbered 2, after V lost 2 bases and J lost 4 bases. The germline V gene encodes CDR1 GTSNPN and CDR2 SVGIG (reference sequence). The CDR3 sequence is CAWSPGGNQPQHF. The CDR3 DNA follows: TGTGCCTGGAGTCCAGGGGGAAATCAGCCCCAGCATTTT.

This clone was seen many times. The CDR3 sequence is CASSDEAGLMNTEAFF. In DNA, the CDR3 is TGTGCCAGCAGTGACGAGGCAGGACTCATGAACACTGAAGCTTTCTTT. This rearrangement joins TRBV6-4 to TRBJ1-1; D gene ambiguous. The CDR3 runs 16 residues. The V end was cut by 2 bases, the J end by 0 bases, with 13 bases between. Germline lookup yields CDR1 MRHNA and CDR2 SNTAGT.

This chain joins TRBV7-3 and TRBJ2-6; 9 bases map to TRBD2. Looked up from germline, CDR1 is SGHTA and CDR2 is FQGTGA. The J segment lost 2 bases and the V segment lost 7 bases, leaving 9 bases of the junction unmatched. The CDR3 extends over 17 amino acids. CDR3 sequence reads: CASTLNSGSTGANVLTF. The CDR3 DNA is TGTGCCAGCACCCTTAATAGCGGGAGCACTGGGGCCAACGTCCTGACTTTC.

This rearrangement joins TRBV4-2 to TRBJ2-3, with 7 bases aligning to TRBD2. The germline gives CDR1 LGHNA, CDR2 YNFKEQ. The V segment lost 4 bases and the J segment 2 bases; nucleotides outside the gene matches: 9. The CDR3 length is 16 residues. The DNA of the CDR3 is TGTGCCAGCAGCCTCTCCCAGCGGGACGACACAGATACGCAGTATTTT. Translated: CASSLSQRDDTDTQYF.

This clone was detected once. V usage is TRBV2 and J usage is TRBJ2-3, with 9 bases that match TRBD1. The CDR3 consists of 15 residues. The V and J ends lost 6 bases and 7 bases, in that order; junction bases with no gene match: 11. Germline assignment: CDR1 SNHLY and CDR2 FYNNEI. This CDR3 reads CASRGSGTGRNTQYF. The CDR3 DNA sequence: TGTGCCAGCAGGGGGTCCGGGACAGGGAGAAATACGCAGTATTTT.

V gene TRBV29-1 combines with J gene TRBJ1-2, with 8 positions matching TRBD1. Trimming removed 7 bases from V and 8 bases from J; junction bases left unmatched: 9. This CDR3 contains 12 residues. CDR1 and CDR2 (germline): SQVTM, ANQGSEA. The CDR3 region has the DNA TGCAGCGAGAGAACGGACAGGGAAGGCTACACCTTC. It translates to CSERTDREGYTF.